The next 26 T cell receptor beta chains were all read from a single sample in a study of cytomegalovirus exposure and HLA in healthy donors. 60 Vbeta and 13 Jbeta primers were used in PCR. Clones were sequenced by immunoSEQ multiplex PCR, and TCRdb holds only the in-frame ones, with some missing. Counted here are tens of thousands of clones, over 70% occurring once; the ten biggest clones make up almost 6%. Sequencing used PBMCs. The source of these receptors is a man younger than 35 in good health and CMV-seropositive.

The chain joins TRBV11-2 to TRBJ2-7; 7 bases match TRBD2. The CDR3 contains 14 residues. Germline CDR1 and CDR2: SGHAT and FQNNGV. The V segment lost 5 bases and the J segment 6 bases; nucleotides outside the gene matches: 10. CDR3 protein: CASSLVGGRSEQYF. The DNA for the CDR3 is TGTGCCAGCAGCCTCGTGGGGGGGAGGTCCGAGCAGTACTTC.

The chain uses TRBV25-1 and TRBJ1-1; D call uncertain. V lost 6 bases and J lost 3, with 11 bases in between. The V gene's germline CDR1 is MGHDK and CDR2 SYGVNS. The CDR3 length is 13 residues. Here the CDR3 reads CASSPSGDTEAFF. DNA for the CDR3: TGTGCCAGCAGCCCGAGCGGAGACACTGAAGCTTTCTTT.

The count of this clone is one. The chain joins TRBV5-4 to TRBJ2-3; 7 bases are a match to TRBD1. Germline loops: CDR1 SGHNT, CDR2 YYREEE (reference sequence). V shed 1 base, J shed 2 bases, and the junction held 7 bases outside the gene matches. CDR3 length: 16 amino acids. CDR3 DNA sequence: TGTGCCAGCAGCTTGTTTGAGGGGGCCTACACAGATACGCAGTATTTT. It translates to CASSLFEGAYTDTQYF.

V usage is TRBV6-5 and J usage is TRBJ2-2, with D perhaps matching TRBD1 (6 bases). CDR1 MNHEY and CDR2 SVGAGI come from the germline V gene. This CDR3 contains 14 residues. V lost 6 bases and J lost 4, with 12 bases in between. Here the CDR3 reads CASSITDSTGELFF. Here the CDR3 DNA reads TGTGCCAGCAGCATTACGGACAGCACCGGGGAGCTGTTTTTT.

J is TRBJ1-2 and V is TRBV5-1; 11 nucleotides align to TRBD1. This CDR3 has 14 amino acids. With V trimmed by 4 bases and J by 4 bases, 3 bases remained unmatched. Germline CDR1 reads SGHRS; CDR2 reads YFSETQ. The CDR3 protein is CASSPDRGLYGYTF. Here the CDR3 DNA reads TGCGCCAGCAGCCCGGACAGGGGGCTCTATGGCTACACCTTC.

The gene calls are TRBV2 and TRBJ1-2; 10 bases are shared with TRBD1. V lost 3 bases, J lost 1 base, and 11 bases stayed unmatched. The CDR3 has 18 residues. Per the germline V gene, CDR1 is SNHLY and CDR2 is FYNNEI. CDR3 coding DNA: TGTGCCAGCAGTGATTCTTCCGGGACAGGGGATCTTAACTATGGCTACACCTTC. The encoded protein is CASSDSSGTGDLNYGYTF.

The chain uses TRBV2 and TRBJ1-4, with 8 bases that match TRBD1. CDR1 is SNHLY and CDR2 is FYNNEI in the germline V gene. Trimming removed 3 bases from V and 8 bases from J; junction bases left unmatched: 17. This CDR3 comprises 18 residues. The CDR3 protein is CASSEDQEAITGGEKLFF. CDR3 DNA sequence: TGTGCCAGCAGTGAGGACCAGGAAGCAATAACAGGGGGGGAAAAACTGTTTTTT.

In this sample, this clone turned up a few times. This chain joins TRBV19 and TRBJ1-3; a weak D match, TRBD1 (5 bases). CDR1 and CDR2 (germline): LNHDA, SQIVND (reference sequence). With 7 bases removed from V and 7 bases from J, the gap between germline ends came to 11 bases. CDR3 length: 12 amino acids. CDR3 residues: CASMGRGNTIYF. Written as DNA, the CDR3 is TGTGCCAGTATGGGTCGGGGGAACACCATATATTTT.

The J gene is TRBJ2-7, the V gene TRBV27; TRBD2 matches 7 bases. V gave up 5 bases and J gave up 5 bases; unmatched junction bases: 6. Germline assignment: CDR1 MNHEY and CDR2 SMNVEV (reference sequence). The CDR3 covers 13 residues. CDR3 bases: TGTGCCAGCAGTCAAGCGGGGCCTAACGAGCAGTACTTC. It specifies CASSQAGPNEQYF.

This clone was recorded once. The chain is built from TRBV29-1 and TRBJ2-3, with 8 nucleotides matching TRBD2. Germline lookup yields CDR1 SQVTM and CDR2 ANQGSEA. The CDR3 length is 14 residues. V shed 6 bases and J 3 bases; nucleotides not matched to a gene: 8. CDR3 DNA sequence: TGCAGCGTCGTGACTAGCGCACGGACAGATACGCAGTATTTT. This gives the protein CSVVTSARTDTQYF.

A few counts support this clone. The chain is built from TRBV5-1 and TRBJ2-7; possible D gene TRBD2, 5 bases. Germline V gives CDR1 SGHRS, CDR2 YFSETQ. V lost 4 bases, J lost 7 bases, and 18 bases lay in between. The CDR3 totals 14 residues. The CDR3 sequence is CASSPDSRIGEQYF. CDR3 DNA: TGCGCCAGCAGCCCGGACTCCCGCATTGGGGAGCAGTACTTC.

The chain uses TRBV6-5 and TRBJ2-4, with D maybe TRBD2 (6 bases). Trimming removed 3 bases from V and 9 bases from J, with 12 bases in between. The CDR3 length is 13 residues. Per germline, CDR1 MNHEY and CDR2 SVGAGI. CDR3 DNA sequence: TGTGCCAGCAGTTATGGAGGGTTCGGCATTCAGTACTTC. Translating gives CASSYGGFGIQYF.

The chain combines TRBV5-1 with TRBJ2-7, with 7 bases that match TRBD2. The germline CDR1 and CDR2 sequences are SGHRS and YFSETQ. This CDR3 contains 15 residues. The V gene end was trimmed by 1 base and the J gene end by 6 bases; junction bases not matched to a gene: 10. This chain's CDR3 is CASSLKVAGEGEQYF. The CDR3 coding sequence is TGCGCCAGCAGCTTGAAGGTAGCGGGCGAGGGCGAGCAGTACTTC.

This clone has more than one count but fewer than ten. The chain recombines TRBV10-3 with TRBJ2-7, with D perhaps TRBD2 (5 bases). Germline lookup yields CDR1 ENHRY and CDR2 SYGVKD. This CDR3 comprises 16 residues. The V gene lost 1 base and the J gene lost 0 bases, with 13 bases spanning the gap. The chain's CDR3 is CAISELIGKSSYEQYF. In DNA form, the CDR3 reads TGTGCCATCAGTGAGTTGATCGGGAAAAGCTCCTACGAGCAGTACTTC.

The chain recombines TRBV10-3 with TRBJ2-3; 7 bases line up with TRBD1. The CDR3 covers 13 residues. J lost 2 bases, V lost 8 bases, and 4 bases had no gene match. Germline lookup yields CDR1 ENHRY and CDR2 SYGVKD. Written as DNA, the CDR3 is TGTGCCATCCTCGGGACAGACACAGATACGCAGTATTTT. Protein product: CAILGTDTDTQYF.

The chain carries TRBV5-4 and TRBJ1-1; 10 bases line up with TRBD1. CDR1 and CDR2 from the germline V gene are SGHNT and YYREEE (reference sequence). CDR3 length: 18 residues. V trimming: 3 bases; J trimming: 0 bases; junction bases outside the gene matches: 11. The CDR3 sequence is CASSWLPGQGRVNTEAFF. CDR3 coding DNA: TGTGCCAGCAGCTGGTTACCGGGACAGGGGCGGGTGAACACTGAAGCTTTCTTT.

The table lists this clone with a few counts. V usage is TRBV5-4 and J usage is TRBJ2-3, with no clear D. The CDR3 consists of 13 residues. Germline lookup yields CDR1 SGHNT and CDR2 YYREEE (reference sequence). Trimming removed 1 base from V and 5 bases from J, with 8 bases in between. The CDR3 spells CASSLQVQDTQYF. The CDR3 nucleotides read TGTGCCAGCAGCTTGCAGGTTCAAGATACGCAGTATTTT. The entire variable domain, with the rest obtained from reference TRBV5-4 and TRBJ2-3, is as follows: ETGVTQSPTHLIKTRGQQVTLRCSSQSGHNTVSWYQQALGQGPQFIFQYYREEENGRGNFPPRFSGLQFPNYSSELNVNALELDDSALYLCASSLQVQDTQYFGPGTRLTVL.

The gene calls are TRBV28 and TRBJ1-1; D not resolved. Germline CDR1 is MDHEN and CDR2 is SYDVKM. V was pared by 2 bases and J by 1 base, with 5 bases between. This CDR3 has 13 residues. CDR3: CASSLGPNTEAFF. CDR3 DNA: TGTGCCAGCAGTTTAGGCCCGAACACTGAAGCTTTCTTT.

The rearrangement links TRBV15 to TRBJ2-5; TRBD2 is a possible D gene (6 bases). This CDR3 is 14 amino acids long. Germline V gives CDR1 LNHNV, CDR2 YYDKDF (reference sequence). Trimming removed 8 bases from V and 3 bases from J, with 16 bases in between. CDR3 loop: CATQPTRGEETQYF. DNA for the CDR3: TGTGCCACCCAACCGACTAGAGGGGAAGAGACCCAGTACTTC.

The table lists this clone with a few counts. This CDR3 is CSARIVTEAFF. In DNA, the CDR3 is TGCAGTGCTAGAATAGTCACTGAAGCTTTCTTT. The chain is built from TRBV20-1 and TRBJ1-1; the D is unclear. CDR1 DFQATT and CDR2 SNEGSKA come from the germline V gene (reference sequence). The CDR3 is 11 residues long. V lost 2 bases to trimming and J lost 4 bases, with 5 bases between them.

The chain joins TRBV29-1 to TRBJ2-3; 13 bases align to TRBD2. The CDR3 consists of 17 residues. From germline, CDR1 is SQVTM and CDR2 ANQGSEA. The V gene end was trimmed by 6 bases and the J gene end by 4 bases; junction bases not matched to a gene: 13. CDR3 loop: CSVLGLAGSVGADTQYF. For the CDR3, the DNA is TGCAGCGTGCTGGGACTAGCGGGAAGCGTCGGGGCAGATACGCAGTATTTT.

This clone was observed a few times. The chain has TRBV5-5 and TRBJ2-5, with D possibly matching TRBD1 (5 bases). The V and J ends lost 8 bases and 0 bases respectively, with 11 bases between them. The CDR3 extends over 13 amino acids. The germline CDR1 and CDR2 sequences are SGHKS and YYEKEE (reference sequence). The CDR3, as DNA: TGTGCCAGTGGTACAGGTGACCAAGAGACCCAGTACTTC. Translated, it gives CASGTGDQETQYF.

The genes are TRBV4-1 and TRBJ2-3; the match to TRBD2 covers 7 bases. Germline CDR1 MGHRA, CDR2 YSYEKL. The CDR3 contains 19 residues. J lost 0 bases, V lost 0 bases, and 12 bases had no gene match. CDR3 sequence: CASSQEKVVGGYSTDTQYF. The CDR3 coding sequence is TGCGCCAGCAGCCAAGAGAAAGTCGTGGGAGGGTATAGCACAGATACGCAGTATTTT.

This clone was seen more than once but under ten times. The V and J genes are TRBV6-1 and TRBJ2-6, with D uncertain. The V end was cut by 11 bases, the J end by 4 bases, with 12 bases between. The CDR3 is 13 amino acids. Germline CDR1 and CDR2: MNHNS and SASEGT. CDR3 sequence: CASPAGGANVLTF. The CDR3 nucleotides read TGTGCCTCCCCCGCCGGGGGGGCCAACGTCCTGACTTTC.

V and J are TRBV28 and TRBJ1-2; D call uncertain. V was clipped by 6 bases and J by 8 bases, with 7 bases between them. The CDR3 contains 10 residues. Germline CDR1 MDHEN, CDR2 SYDVKM. Here the CDR3 DNA reads TGTGCCAGCAGCGGGGAAGGCTACACCTTC. It codes for CASSGEGYTF.

This clone was counted between two and nine times. The rearrangement links TRBV6-1 to TRBJ2-7; D perhaps matches TRBD2 (5 bases). The CDR3 has 15 amino acids. With 0 bases removed from V and 5 bases from J, the gap between germline ends came to 14 bases. Germline values: CDR1 MNHNS, CDR2 SASEGT. This CDR3 reads CASSEAGGRIHEQYF. The CDR3 DNA follows: TGTGCCAGCAGTGAAGCAGGAGGCCGGATCCACGAGCAGTACTTC.